This T cell receptor beta chain originates from a study of T-cell memory formation after mild COVID-19. At the level of the study: Largely donor-specific TCR clusters were found.

General observations from the study: Those CD4+ clones that contracted were mainly in CM and EM (CD8+ ones in EMRA). Cross-reactive memory appears to have joined, as suggested by some responding clones showing up in pre-infection memory. Contracting clones from day 15 to 85 had balanced CD4/CD8; later expanders favoured CD4+.

The germline V and J ends were trimmed by 6 bases and 1 base, with 16 bases remaining between them. The germline gives CDR1 SGHRS, CDR2 YFSETQ. This CDR3 spans 15 amino acids. TCRdb itself ran the 5' RACE reads through MiXCR, one entry per CDR3 protein. Of 350,000 to 450,000 distinct CDR3 sequences in the sample, around 28% are singletons; the top ten hold 13%. This clonotype has a count of ten or more. Its antigen remains unknown. This receptor was obtained from an adult woman who had mild COVID-19 (a few samples of this study predate the infection). Cell type and time point are not known. Sequenced: PBMCs or a T cell subset sorted from them (not recorded which). The chain joins TRBV5-1 to TRBJ1-2; D is unresolved. The DNA of the CDR3 is TGCGCCAGCAATCCGGGCAGCCGTCTTAACTATGGCTACACCTTC. Protein sequence: CASNPGSRLNYGYTF.